This T cell receptor (beta chain) comes out of a study of shared clonotypes between healthy human individuals. Trimming took 1 base from V and 4 from J, leaving 13 bases between them. This CDR3 spans 15 amino acids. The germline gives CDR1 SEHNR, CDR2 FQNEAQ (reference sequence). Sequenced by immunoSEQ multiplex PCR; TCRdb stores in-frame clones only, minus some. The table shows 2 million to 3 million clones, with about 92% occurring only once. The chain carries TRBV7-9 and TRBJ1-1; D is undetermined. The clonotype was recovered from a man aged 18 to 30 in good health. Sequencing was done on a sample of naive CD4+ T cells sorted from blood. Subset defined: CD45RA+ positively selected. CDR3 in DNA: TGTGCCAGCAGCTTAGTAGGTGGGATCGGCACTGAAGCTTTCTTT. Protein sequence: CASSLVGGIGTEAFF.